What follows are 4 T cell receptor beta chains derived from one specimen sequenced in a study of T cell responses to AZD1222 COVID-19 vaccine. Method: immunoSEQ multiplex PCR; TCRdb's copy keeps in-frame clones and lacks some. Here the sample spans around 81,000 clones, around 93% being singletons. Source: peripheral blood, taken 28 days after the second AZD1222 dose. The receptors here all came from an adult who received the AZD1222 COVID-19 vaccine.

For the CDR3, the DNA is TGTGCCAGCAGTTACGTTGAGGGGACTGGAAACACCATATATTTT. Its protein product is CASSYVEGTGNTIYF. The chain employs TRBV6-6 and TRBJ1-3; D perhaps matches TRBD1 (5 bases). Germline CDR1 is MNHNY and CDR2 is SVGAGI (reference sequence). Trimming removed 2 bases at V and 2 bases at J, with 10 bases between. There are 15 residues in the CDR3.

The count of this clone is one. This chain connects TRBV12-3 or TRBV12-4 to TRBJ1-2, with 8 bases identical to TRBD1. V lost 5 bases to trimming and J lost 8 bases; unmatched junction nucleotides: 7. The CDR3 totals 13 residues. Here the CDR3 reads CASSLQGAQGYTF. The CDR3 DNA is TGTGCCAGCAGTCTCCAGGGGGCGCAAGGCTACACCTTC.

This clone was picked up a small number of times. This chain's CDR3 is CASSPTRGTGRYTGELFF. The CDR3 DNA sequence: TGTGCCAGCAGTCCGACTCGGGGAACCGGACGTTACACCGGGGAGCTGTTTTTT. The V and J genes are TRBV6-2 or TRBV6-3 and TRBJ2-2, with D maybe TRBD2 (5 bases). Germline lookup yields CDR1 MNHEY and CDR2 SVGEGT. With 5 bases removed from V and 3 bases from J, the gap between germline ends came to 22 bases. The CDR3 spans 18 residues.

This chain joins TRBV5-1 and TRBJ2-7, with a tentative D call TRBD2 (6 bases). Germline V gene data show CDR1 as SGHRS and CDR2 as YFSETQ. This CDR3 has 9 amino acids. V lost 4 bases, J lost 12 bases, and 8 bases lay in between. The DNA for the CDR3 is TGCGCCAGCAGCCCAGCGGGGTACTTC. Protein: CASSPAGYF. Variable domain in full (rest from reference TRBV5-1 and TRBJ2-7): KAGVTQTPRYLIKTRGQQVTLSCSPISGHRSVSWYQQTPGQGLQFLFEYFSETQRNKGNFPGRFSGRQFSNSRSEMNVSTLELGDSALYLCASSPAGYFGPGTRLTVT.